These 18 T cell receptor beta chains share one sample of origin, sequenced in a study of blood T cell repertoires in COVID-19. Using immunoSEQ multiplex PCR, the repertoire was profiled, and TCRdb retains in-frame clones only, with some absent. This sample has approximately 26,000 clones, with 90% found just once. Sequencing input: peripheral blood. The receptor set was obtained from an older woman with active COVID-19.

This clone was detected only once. For the CDR3, the DNA is TGTGCCAGCAGTTTACTGCTGGCGGGAGGCCGTCTGTTCTTC. Translation: CASSLLLAGGRLFF. This chain links TRBV27 with TRBJ2-1, with TRBD2 identical over 8 bases. Germline CDR1 reads MNHEY; CDR2 reads SMNVEV (reference sequence). This CDR3 has 14 amino acids. Trimming at V came to 2 bases and at J to 15 bases, leaving 12 bases not matched to a gene.

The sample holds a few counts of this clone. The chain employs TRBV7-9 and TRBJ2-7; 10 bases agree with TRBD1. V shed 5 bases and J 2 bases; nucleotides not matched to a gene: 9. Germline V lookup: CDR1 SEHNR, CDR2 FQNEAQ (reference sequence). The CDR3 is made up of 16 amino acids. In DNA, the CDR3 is TGTGCCAGCAGCCTCCCGGGACAGGGGAACCCCTACGAGCAGTACTTC. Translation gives CASSLPGQGNPYEQYF. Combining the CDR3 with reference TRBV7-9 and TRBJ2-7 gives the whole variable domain DTGVSQNPRHKITKRGQNVTFRCDPISEHNRLYWYRQTLGQGPEFLTYFQNEAQLEKSRLLSDRFSAERPKGSFSTLEIQRTEQGDSAMYLCASSLPGQGNPYEQYFGPGTRLTVT.

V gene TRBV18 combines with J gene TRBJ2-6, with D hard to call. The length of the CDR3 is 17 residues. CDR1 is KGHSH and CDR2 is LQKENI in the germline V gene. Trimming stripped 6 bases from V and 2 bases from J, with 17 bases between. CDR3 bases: TGTGCCAGCTCCGAGAACCTGCTTCGGGCTGGGGCCAACGTCCTGACTTTC. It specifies CASSENLLRAGANVLTF. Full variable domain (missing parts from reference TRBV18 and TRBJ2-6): NAGVMQNPRHLVRRRGQEARLRCSPMKGHSHVYWYRQLPEEGLKFMVYLQKENIIDESGMPKERFSAEFPKEGPSILRIQQVVRGDSAAYFCASSENLLRAGANVLTFGAGSRLTVL.

CDR3 in DNA: TGTGCCACAACCGAGGACAGGTCAGACAATCAGCCCCAGCATTTT. It is translated as CATTEDRSDNQPQHF. V gene TRBV10-3 combines with J gene TRBJ1-5, with 7 bases identical to TRBD1. Germline V gene lookup returns CDR1 ENHRY and CDR2 SYGVKD. This CDR3 is built from 15 residues. Germline trimming cut 10 bases from V and 3 bases from J; bases unmatched to any gene: 12.

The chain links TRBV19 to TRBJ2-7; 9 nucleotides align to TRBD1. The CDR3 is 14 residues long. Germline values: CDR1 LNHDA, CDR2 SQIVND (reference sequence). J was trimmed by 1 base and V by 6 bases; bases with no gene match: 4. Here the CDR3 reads CASSRQGGSYEQYF. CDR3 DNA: TGTGCCAGTAGCAGACAGGGGGGTTCCTACGAGCAGTACTTC.

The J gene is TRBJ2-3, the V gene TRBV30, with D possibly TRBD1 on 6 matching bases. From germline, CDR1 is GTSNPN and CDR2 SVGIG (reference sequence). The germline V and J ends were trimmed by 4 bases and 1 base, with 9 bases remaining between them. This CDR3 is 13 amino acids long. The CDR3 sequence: CAWTRQGTDTQYF. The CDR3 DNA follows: TGTGCCTGGACCCGACAGGGCACAGATACGCAGTATTTT.

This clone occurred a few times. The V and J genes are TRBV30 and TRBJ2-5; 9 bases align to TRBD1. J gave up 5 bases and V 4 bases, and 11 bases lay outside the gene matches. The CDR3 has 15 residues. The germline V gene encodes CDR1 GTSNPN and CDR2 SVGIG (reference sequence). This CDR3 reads CAWKSITGGRETQYF. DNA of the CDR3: TGTGCCTGGAAAAGTATCACAGGGGGCAGGGAGACCCAGTACTTC.

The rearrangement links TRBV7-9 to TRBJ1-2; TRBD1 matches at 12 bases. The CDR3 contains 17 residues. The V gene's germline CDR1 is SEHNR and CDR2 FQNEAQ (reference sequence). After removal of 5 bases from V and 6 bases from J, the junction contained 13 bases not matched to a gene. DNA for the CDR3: TGTGCCAGCAGCCGAGCGACCGGGACAGGGGGCGAAGATGGCTACACCTTC. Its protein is CASSRATGTGGEDGYTF.

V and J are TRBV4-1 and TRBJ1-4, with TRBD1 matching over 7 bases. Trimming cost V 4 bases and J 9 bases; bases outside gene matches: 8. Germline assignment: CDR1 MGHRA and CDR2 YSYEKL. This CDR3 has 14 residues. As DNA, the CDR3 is TGCGCCAGCAGCCGCGGACAGGACCCGCAAAAACTGTTTTTT. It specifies CASSRGQDPQKLFF.

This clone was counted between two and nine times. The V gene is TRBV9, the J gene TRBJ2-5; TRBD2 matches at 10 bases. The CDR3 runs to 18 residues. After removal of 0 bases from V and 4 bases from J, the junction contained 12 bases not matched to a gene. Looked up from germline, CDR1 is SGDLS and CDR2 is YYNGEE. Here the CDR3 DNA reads TGTGCCAGCAGCGTAGGAACAGCGGGAGGGGTGGATAGAGAGACCCAGTACTTC. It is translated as CASSVGTAGGVDRETQYF.

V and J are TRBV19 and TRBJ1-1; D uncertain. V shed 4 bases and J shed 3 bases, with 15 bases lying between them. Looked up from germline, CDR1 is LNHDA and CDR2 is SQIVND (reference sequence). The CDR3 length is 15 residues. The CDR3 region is CASSTTPRADTEAFF. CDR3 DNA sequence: TGTGCCAGTAGTACGACGCCCCGAGCGGACACTGAAGCTTTCTTT.

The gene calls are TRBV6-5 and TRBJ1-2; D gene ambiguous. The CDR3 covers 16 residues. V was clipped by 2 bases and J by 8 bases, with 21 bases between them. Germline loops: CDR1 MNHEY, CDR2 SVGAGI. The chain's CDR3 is CASSYTPQNPSQGYTF. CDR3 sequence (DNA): TGTGCCAGCAGTTACACCCCTCAAAATCCCTCCCAGGGCTACACCTTC.

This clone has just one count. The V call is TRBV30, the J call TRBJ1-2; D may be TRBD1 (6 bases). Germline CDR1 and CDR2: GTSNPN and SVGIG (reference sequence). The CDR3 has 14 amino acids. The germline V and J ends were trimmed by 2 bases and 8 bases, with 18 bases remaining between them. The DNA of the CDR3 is TGTGCCTGGAGTAATAGGGGGGGTCCTGAGGGCTACACCTTC. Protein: CAWSNRGGPEGYTF.

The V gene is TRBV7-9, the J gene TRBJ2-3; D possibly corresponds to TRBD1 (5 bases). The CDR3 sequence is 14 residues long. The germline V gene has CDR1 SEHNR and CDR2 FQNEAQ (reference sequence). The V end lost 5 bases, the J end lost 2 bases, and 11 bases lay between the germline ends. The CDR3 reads CASSPRQITDTQYF. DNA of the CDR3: TGTGCCAGCAGCCCGCGACAGATCACAGATACGCAGTATTTT.

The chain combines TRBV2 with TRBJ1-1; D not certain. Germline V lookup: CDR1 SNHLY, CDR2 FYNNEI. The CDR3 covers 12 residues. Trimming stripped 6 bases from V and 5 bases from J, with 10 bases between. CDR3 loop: CASRRTGTEAFF. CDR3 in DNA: TGTGCCAGCAGGCGAACCGGGACTGAAGCTTTCTTT.

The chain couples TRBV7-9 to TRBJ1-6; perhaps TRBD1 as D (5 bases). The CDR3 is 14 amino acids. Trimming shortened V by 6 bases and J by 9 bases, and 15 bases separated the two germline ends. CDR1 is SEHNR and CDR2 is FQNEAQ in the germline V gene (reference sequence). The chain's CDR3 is CASRSDTSTSPLHF. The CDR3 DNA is TGTGCCAGCAGGTCGGACACCTCGACTTCACCCCTCCACTTT.

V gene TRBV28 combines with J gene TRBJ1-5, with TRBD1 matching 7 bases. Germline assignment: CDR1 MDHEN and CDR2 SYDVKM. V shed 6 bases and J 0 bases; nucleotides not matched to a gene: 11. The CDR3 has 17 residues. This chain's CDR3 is CASRATGLGYSNQPQHF. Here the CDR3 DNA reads TGTGCCAGCAGAGCGACAGGGCTAGGTTATAGCAATCAGCCCCAGCATTTT.

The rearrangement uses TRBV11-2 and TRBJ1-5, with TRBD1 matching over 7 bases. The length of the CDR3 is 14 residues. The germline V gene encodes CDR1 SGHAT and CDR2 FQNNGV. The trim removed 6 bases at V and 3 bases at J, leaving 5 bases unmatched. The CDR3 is CASSEDRFNQPQHF. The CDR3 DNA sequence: TGTGCCAGCAGTGAGGACAGGTTCAATCAGCCCCAGCATTTT.